This TCR beta chain derives from a study of blood T cells in healthy people across ages (dated by TCRdb to about 2015). Concerning the study at large: Template switching captured roughly one uniquely barcoded TCR beta cDNA molecule per two T cells in model experiments. Using the same blood draw, the study looked at two additional independent replicas of 1 million unique cDNA reads for two donors, one aged 18 to 30 and the other aged 80 or older. The donors were split into four age groups: young (average about 15 years), middle-aged (roughly 39), aged (approximately 59) and long-lived (approximately 80). To track age-related changes in TCR beta repertoire diversity, the study relied on deep sequencing normalized with unique cDNA molecular identifiers. On the study overall, not on this receptor specifically: Observed TCR beta diversity per million T cells fell roughly linearly with age, and a significant reduction was already apparent by age around 36. Because profiling used bulk unsorted PBMCs, naive and antigen-experienced compartments could not be compared conclusively. Compared with the aged group, the long-lived group had more naive CD4+ T cells, fewer expanded clones and increased TCR diversity, a pattern suggesting age selection. Donor CMV infection status was unknown, potentially confounding age-related changes in expanded clonotypes. A strong correlation was found between observed TCR beta diversity and the percentage of naive T cells measured by flow cytometry. Estimates of total diversity based on one million sequenced T cells were regarded as lower bounds and as underestimates.

This clonotype has only a few counts. Its cognate antigen has yet to be identified. No much larger clone is present one base from it, and per-base qualities are unavailable. CDR1 and CDR2 are read off the germline V gene (reference sequence) as LNHNV and YYDKDF. Including cysteine and phenylalanine, the CDR3 has 13 amino acids. The DNA shown is the 39-base CDR3, in frame from base 1. The junction carries 10 bases between V and J, which are trimmed by 0 bases and 7 bases respectively. The roughly 39 donors, aged about 6 to 95 years, were systemically healthy Caucasian individuals from Russia. Each donor gave roughly 9 milliliters of peripheral blood, drawn into EDTA-treated Vacutainer tubes. PBMCs were isolated by Ficoll-Paque density-gradient centrifugation, with at least 7 million obtained per sample. Total RNA, at least 6 micrograms per sample, was extracted from PBMCs with Trizol reagent. The percentages of naive CD45RAhigh/CD27high T cells were determined by flow cytometry on a PBMC aliquot from every donor.

Libraries were built with 5' RACE. The sequencer listed for this sample is Illumina HiSeq 2500. The second PCR ran for roughly 6 to 11 cycles and used a J-beta primer mix along with a sample-barcoded 5' primer. A unique molecular identifier was introduced onto each TCR beta cDNA molecule by a template-switch 5' adaptor carrying 12 random nucleotides. Each sample yielded at least 3 million CDR3-containing paired-end reads. First-strand cDNA was synthesized from all RNA with the Mint cDNA synthesis kit, primed by a TRBC-specific oligonucleotide. After uracil-DNA glycosylase treatment, a first 18-cycle PCR used universal primers M1SS and BC2_uni_R on all cDNA. The source study handled its data this way. Normalization of each sample was performed by random selection of 1 million high-quality reads, each carrying a distinct molecular identifier. Instead of being binned into consensus sequences, reads with shared molecular identifiers were discarded. MiTCR, with a Q25 quality threshold and the strictest error-elimination algorithm, was used for CDR3 identification, clonotype clustering and error correction. A nonparametric unseen species model using Euler transformation provided a lower-bound estimate of total TCR beta diversity. TCRdb passed the public sequencing reads through fastp at Q25 and MiXCR, retaining productive beta sequences. Identical CDR3 proteins give one entry, which carries the most common genes and DNA. The V and J calls were determined by TCRdb, not by the authors. The sample table holds about 930,000 distinct CDR3 sequences, of which roughly 29% were seen once. The top ten constitute about a tenth of the sample.

These records were also assigned to another study, of T cells of mothers and their children. Drawing on the second study: Donors were nine systemically healthy Caucasian individuals: three mothers and their six children. cDNA synthesis used all of the extracted RNA, with roughly 1.5 ug of RNA in each 15 ul reaction. In the second PCR, the M1S primer added sample barcodes and 2-4 random nucleotides. Over 9 million TCR beta CDR3 reads came from each mother, compared with about 3 million reads from each child. Thymic selection similarly shapes TCR recombination output in related and unrelated pairs, with minor effect from inherited differences. Normalized repertoire overlap was always slightly but never significantly higher in related than unrelated mother-child pairs. No persistent microchimeric T cell clones were found, with a detection sensitivity of approximately 100 clones per million clonotypes. In the study, deep NGS was used to compare the TCR beta repertoires of mothers and children, and features distinguishing related mother-child pairs from unrelated individuals were sought. Mothers averaged about 40 +/- 4 years of age and children averaged around 11 +/- 4 years. After adapter ligation was performed with NEBNext reagents, the libraries were sequenced on an Illumina HiSeq 2000 with 100+100 nt paired-end reads. To prevent cross-contamination, the mother and child libraries were prepared one month apart and sequenced in separate runs. For each donor, somewhere between 500,000 and 2,000,000 distinct TCR beta clonotypes were identified. Naive TCR beta clonotypes were estimated from low-frequency clonotypes matched to each donor's FACS-determined naive share, without sorting.

The sequence is built from TRBV15 and TRBJ2-7, with the D segment identity uncertain. This TCR was sampled from a woman aged 35 to 49 in good health. Sequenced material: blood. The bases are TGTGCCACCAGCAGAGATCGGCCCAATGAGCAGTACTTC. This codes for CATSRDRPNEQYF.